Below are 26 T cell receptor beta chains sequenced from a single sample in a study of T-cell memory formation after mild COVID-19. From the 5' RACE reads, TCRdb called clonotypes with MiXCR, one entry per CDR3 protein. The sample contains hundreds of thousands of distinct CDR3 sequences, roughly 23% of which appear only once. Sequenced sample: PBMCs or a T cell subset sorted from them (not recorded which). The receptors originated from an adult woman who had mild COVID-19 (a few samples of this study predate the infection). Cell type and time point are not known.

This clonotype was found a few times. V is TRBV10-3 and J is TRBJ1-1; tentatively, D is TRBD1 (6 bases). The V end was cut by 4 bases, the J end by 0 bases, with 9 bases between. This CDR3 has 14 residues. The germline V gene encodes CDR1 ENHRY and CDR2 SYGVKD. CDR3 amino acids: CAISATGMNTEAFF. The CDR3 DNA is TGTGCCATCAGTGCAACAGGGATGAACACTGAAGCTTTCTTT.

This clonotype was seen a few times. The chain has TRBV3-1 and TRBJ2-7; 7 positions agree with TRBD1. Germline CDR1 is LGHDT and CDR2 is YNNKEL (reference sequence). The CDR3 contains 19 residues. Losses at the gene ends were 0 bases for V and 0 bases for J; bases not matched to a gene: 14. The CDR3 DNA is TGTGCCAGCAGCCAAGATCCGTGGGTGGGACAGTCACGCTCCTACGAGCAGTACTTC. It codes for CASSQDPWVGQSRSYEQYF.

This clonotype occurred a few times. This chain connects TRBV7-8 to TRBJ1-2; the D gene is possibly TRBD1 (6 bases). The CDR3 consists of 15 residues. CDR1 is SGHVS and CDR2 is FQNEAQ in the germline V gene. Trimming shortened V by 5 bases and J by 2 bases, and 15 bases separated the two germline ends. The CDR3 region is CASSPNGQMNYGYTF. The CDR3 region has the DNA TGTGCCAGCAGCCCAAATGGACAGATGAACTATGGCTACACCTTC.

The CDR3 sequence: CASSFKSSGYTF. CDR3 nucleotide sequence: TGTGCCAGCAGCTTTAAGTCTTCTGGCTACACCTTC. The chain combines TRBV5-6 with TRBJ1-2; D is uncertain. CDR3 length equals 12 residues. V was clipped by 2 bases and J by 7 bases, with 9 bases between them. Germline values: CDR1 SGHDT, CDR2 YYEEEE.

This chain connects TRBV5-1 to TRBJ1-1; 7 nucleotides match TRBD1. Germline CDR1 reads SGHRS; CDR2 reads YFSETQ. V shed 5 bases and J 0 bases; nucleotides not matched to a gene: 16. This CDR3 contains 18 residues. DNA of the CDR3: TGCGCCAGCAGTTTTAGGACAGGAGGGGAATTCATGAACACTGAAGCTTTCTTT. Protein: CASSFRTGGEFMNTEAFF.

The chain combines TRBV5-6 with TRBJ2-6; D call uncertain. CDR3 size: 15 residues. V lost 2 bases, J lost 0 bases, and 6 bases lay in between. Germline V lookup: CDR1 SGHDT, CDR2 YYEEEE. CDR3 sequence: CASSFTVSGANVLTF. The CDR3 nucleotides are TGTGCCAGCAGCTTCACGGTCTCTGGGGCCAACGTCCTGACTTTC. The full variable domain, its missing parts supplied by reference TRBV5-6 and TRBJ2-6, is DAGVTQSPTHLIKTRGQQVTLRCSPKSGHDTVSWYQQALGQGPQFIFQYYEEEERQRGNFPDRFSGHQFPNYSSELNVNALLLGDSALYLCASSFTVSGANVLTFGAGSRLTVL.

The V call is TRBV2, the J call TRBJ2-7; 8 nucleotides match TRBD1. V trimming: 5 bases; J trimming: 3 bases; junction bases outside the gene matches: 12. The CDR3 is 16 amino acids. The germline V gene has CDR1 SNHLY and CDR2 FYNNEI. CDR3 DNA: TGTGCCAGCAGTAGACGGACAGGGACCGTTGGCTACGAGCAGTACTTC. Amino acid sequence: CASSRRTGTVGYEQYF.

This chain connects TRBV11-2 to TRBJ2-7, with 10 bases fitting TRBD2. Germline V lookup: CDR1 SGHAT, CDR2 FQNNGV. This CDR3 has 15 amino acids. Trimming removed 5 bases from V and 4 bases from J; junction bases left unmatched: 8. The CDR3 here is CASSGGGLAIYEQYF. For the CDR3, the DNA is TGTGCCAGCAGCGGAGGGGGACTAGCGATTTACGAGCAGTACTTC.

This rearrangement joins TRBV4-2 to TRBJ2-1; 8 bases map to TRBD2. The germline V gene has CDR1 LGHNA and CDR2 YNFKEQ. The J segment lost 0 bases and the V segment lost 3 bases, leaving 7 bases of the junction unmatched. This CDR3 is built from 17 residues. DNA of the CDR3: TGTGCCAGCAGCCACGATAGCGGGGCTCCCTCCTACAATGAGCAGTTCTTC. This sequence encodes CASSHDSGAPSYNEQFF.

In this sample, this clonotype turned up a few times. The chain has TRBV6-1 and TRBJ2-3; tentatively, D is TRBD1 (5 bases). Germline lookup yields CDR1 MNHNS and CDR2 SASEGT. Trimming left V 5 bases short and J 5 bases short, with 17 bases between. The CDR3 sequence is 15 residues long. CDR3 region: CASSHLGPRGDTQYF. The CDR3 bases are TGTGCCAGCAGTCACCTGGGGCCTAGGGGAGATACGCAGTATTTT.

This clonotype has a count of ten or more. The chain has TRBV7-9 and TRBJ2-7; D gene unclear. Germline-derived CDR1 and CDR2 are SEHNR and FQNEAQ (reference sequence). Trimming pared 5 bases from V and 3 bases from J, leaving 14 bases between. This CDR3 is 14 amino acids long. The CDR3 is CASSDGRAGYEQYF. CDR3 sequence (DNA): TGTGCCAGCAGCGACGGTAGGGCAGGCTACGAGCAGTACTTC.

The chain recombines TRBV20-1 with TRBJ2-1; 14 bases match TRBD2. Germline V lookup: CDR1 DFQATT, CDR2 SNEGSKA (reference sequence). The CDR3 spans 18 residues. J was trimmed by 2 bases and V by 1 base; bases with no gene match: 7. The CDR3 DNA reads TGCAGTGCTAGAGCCCCGACTAGCGGGAGGGTTGCCTACAATGAGCAGTTCTTC. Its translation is CSARAPTSGRVAYNEQFF.

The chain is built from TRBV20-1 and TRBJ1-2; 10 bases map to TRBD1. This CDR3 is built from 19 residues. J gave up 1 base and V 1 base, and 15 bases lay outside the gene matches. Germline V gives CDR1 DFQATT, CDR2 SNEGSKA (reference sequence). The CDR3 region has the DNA TGCAGTGCTAGAGGACAGGACAGGGGGTCATTTCGCGATAACTATGGCTACACCTTC. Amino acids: CSARGQDRGSFRDNYGYTF.

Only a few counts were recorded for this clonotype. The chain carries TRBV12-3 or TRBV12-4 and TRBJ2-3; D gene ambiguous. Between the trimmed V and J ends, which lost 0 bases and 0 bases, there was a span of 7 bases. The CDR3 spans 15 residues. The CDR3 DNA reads TGTGCCAGCAGTTTAGCCCCCCCGAGCACAGATACGCAGTATTTT. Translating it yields CASSLAPPSTDTQYF.

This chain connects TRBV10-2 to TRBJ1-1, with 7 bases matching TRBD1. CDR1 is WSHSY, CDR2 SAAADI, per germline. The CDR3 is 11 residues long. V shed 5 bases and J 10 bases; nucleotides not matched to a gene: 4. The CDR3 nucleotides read TGCGCCAGCAGTAGGGACAGACTAGCTTTCTTT. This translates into CASSRDRLAFF.

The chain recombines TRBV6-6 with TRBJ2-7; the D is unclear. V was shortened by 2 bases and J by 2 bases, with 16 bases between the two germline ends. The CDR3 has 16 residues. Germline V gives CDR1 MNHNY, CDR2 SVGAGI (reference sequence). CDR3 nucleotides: TGTGCCAGCAGTTACCAGCAGGCCCAACTGCCCTACGAGCAGTACTTC. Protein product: CASSYQQAQLPYEQYF.

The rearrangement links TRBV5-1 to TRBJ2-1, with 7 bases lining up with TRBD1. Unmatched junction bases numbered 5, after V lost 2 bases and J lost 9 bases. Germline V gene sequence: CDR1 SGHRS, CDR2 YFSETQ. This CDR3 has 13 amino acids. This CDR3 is CASSLGQVGEQFF. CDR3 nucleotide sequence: TGCGCCAGCAGCTTAGGACAGGTCGGTGAGCAGTTCTTC.

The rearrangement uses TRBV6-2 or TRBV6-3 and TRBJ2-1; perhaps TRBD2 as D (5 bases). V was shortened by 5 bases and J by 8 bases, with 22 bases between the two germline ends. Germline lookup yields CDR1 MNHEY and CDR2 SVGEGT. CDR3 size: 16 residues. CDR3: CASSQAAAPPTHEQFF. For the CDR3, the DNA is TGTGCCAGCAGTCAGGCAGCGGCGCCCCCCACACATGAGCAGTTCTTC.

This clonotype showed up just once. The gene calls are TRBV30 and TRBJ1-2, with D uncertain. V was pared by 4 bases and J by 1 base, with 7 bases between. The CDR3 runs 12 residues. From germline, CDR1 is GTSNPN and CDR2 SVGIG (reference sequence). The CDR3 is CAWKALNYGYTF. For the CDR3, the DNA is TGTGCCTGGAAGGCCCTTAACTATGGCTACACCTTC.

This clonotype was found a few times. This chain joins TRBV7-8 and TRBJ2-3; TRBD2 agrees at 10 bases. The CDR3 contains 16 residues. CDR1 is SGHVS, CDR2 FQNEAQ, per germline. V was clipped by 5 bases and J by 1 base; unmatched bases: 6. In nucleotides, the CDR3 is TGTGCCAGCAGCCTGACGCTAGCGGGGGGCACAGATACGCAGTATTTT. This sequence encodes CASSLTLAGGTDTQYF.

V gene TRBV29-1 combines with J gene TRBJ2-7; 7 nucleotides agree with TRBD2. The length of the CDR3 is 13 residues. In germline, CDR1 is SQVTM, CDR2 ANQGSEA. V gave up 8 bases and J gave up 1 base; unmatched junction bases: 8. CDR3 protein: CSPNEGGSYEQYF. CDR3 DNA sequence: TGCAGCCCAAACGAGGGAGGGTCCTACGAGCAGTACTTC.

CDR3 sequence (DNA): TGCGCCAGCAGCCAACGTGGACTAGCGGGAGACACCGGGGAGCTGTTTTTT. This gives the protein CASSQRGLAGDTGELFF. The chain uses TRBV4-3 and TRBJ2-2; 13 bases line up with TRBD2. Germline loops: CDR1 LGHNA, CDR2 YSLEER. This CDR3 has 17 amino acids. V lost 2 bases and J lost 3; bases outside the gene matches: 3.

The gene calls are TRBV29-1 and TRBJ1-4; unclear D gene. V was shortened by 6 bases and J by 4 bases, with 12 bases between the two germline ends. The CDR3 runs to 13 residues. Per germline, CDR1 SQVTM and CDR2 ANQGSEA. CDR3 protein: CSVGGLFNEKLFF. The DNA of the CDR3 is TGCAGCGTCGGCGGCCTTTTTAATGAAAAACTGTTTTTT.

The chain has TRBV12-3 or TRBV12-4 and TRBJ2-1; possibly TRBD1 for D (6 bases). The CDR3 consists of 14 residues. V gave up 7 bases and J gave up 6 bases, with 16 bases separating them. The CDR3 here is CASTGYRDLNEQFF. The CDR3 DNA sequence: TGTGCCAGCACCGGCTACAGGGACCTCAATGAGCAGTTCTTC.

The CDR3 DNA reads as TGTGCCACCAGTTTCGGTGGCCAGCCCCAGCATTTT. Translated: CATSFGGQPQHF. The chain combines TRBV24-1 with TRBJ1-5; D is uncertain. The V end was cut by 6 bases, the J end by 7 bases, with 9 bases between. Germline assignment: CDR1 KGHDR and CDR2 SFDVKD. The CDR3 is 12 amino acids.

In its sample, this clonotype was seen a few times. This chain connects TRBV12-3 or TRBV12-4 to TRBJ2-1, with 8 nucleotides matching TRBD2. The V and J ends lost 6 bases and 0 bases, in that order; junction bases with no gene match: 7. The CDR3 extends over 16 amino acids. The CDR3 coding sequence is TGTGCCAGCAGCCCTAGCGGGCTGAGCTCCTACAATGAGCAGTTCTTC. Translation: CASSPSGLSSYNEQFF.